These 12 T cell receptor beta chains share one sample of origin, sequenced in a study of blood T cell repertoires in COVID-19. Assay: immunoSEQ multiplex PCR; the TCRdb copy retains only in-frame clones and omits some. The table includes roughly 330,000 clones, about 87% detected once. Sequencing was done on a sample of PBMCs or T cells enriched from blood (not recorded which). These receptors all stem from a woman aged 25-40 years who had recovered from COVID-19.

The chain joins TRBV19 to TRBJ2-5; maybe TRBD2 (5 bases). The germline V gene encodes CDR1 LNHDA and CDR2 SQIVND (reference sequence). With 7 bases removed from V and 1 base from J, the gap between germline ends came to 16 bases. CDR3 length equals 15 residues. CDR3: CASTRGESFQETQYF. For the CDR3, the DNA is TGTGCCAGTACCCGTGGGGAGAGCTTCCAAGAGACCCAGTACTTC. Combining the CDR3 with reference TRBV19 and TRBJ2-5 gives the whole variable domain DGGITQSPKYLFRKEGQNVTLSCEQNLNHDAMYWYRQDPGQGLRLIYYSQIVNDFQKGDIAEGYSVSREKKESFPLTVTSAQKNPTAFYLCASTRGESFQETQYFGPGTRLLVL.

Only one count was recorded for this clone. This rearrangement joins TRBV28 to TRBJ2-2, with 9 bases that match TRBD1. Germline CDR1 MDHEN, CDR2 SYDVKM. Trimming removed 3 bases from V and 5 bases from J; junction bases left unmatched: 10. The CDR3 is 17 residues long. The CDR3 reads CASSLPPGQGFTGELFF. The CDR3 DNA reads TGTGCCAGCAGTTTGCCTCCGGGACAGGGTTTTACCGGGGAGCTGTTTTTT. The full variable domain, its missing parts supplied by reference TRBV28 and TRBJ2-2, is DVKVTQSSRYLVKRTGEKVFLECVQDMDHENMFWYRQDPGLGLRLIYFSYDVKMKEKGDIPEGYSVSREKKERFSLILESASTNQTSMYLCASSLPPGQGFTGELFFGEGSRLTVL.

The rearrangement joins TRBV11-3 to TRBJ2-7, with TRBD1 as a possible D gene (5 bases). The CDR3 runs 14 residues. V lost 4 bases to trimming and J lost 0 bases, with 10 bases between them. CDR1 and CDR2 from the germline V gene are SGHNT and YENEEA. CDR3 nucleotides: TGTGCCAGCAGCTCGGACACGAGCTCCTACGAGCAGTACTTC. It translates to CASSSDTSSYEQYF.

This clone appeared once. V and J are TRBV9 and TRBJ1-2, with TRBD1 matching 10 bases. Losses at the gene ends were 3 bases for V and 2 bases for J; bases not matched to a gene: 1. The CDR3 is 14 residues long. Germline values: CDR1 SGDLS, CDR2 YYNGEE. CDR3: CASSAGQGNYGYTF. CDR3 coding DNA: TGTGCCAGCAGCGCGGGACAGGGGAACTATGGCTACACCTTC.

The chain carries TRBV9 and TRBJ1-2; weak D call: TRBD1 (5 bases). V was shortened by 2 bases and J by 6 bases, with 17 bases between the two germline ends. The CDR3 spans 15 residues. Germline values: CDR1 SGDLS, CDR2 YYNGEE. The CDR3 DNA reads as TGTGCCAGCAGCGTCTCAGGGCTGGGCGGCAATGGCTACACCTTC. It specifies CASSVSGLGGNGYTF. Supplemented by reference TRBV9 and TRBJ1-2, the full variable domain reads DSGVTQTPKHLITATGQRVTLRCSPRSGDLSVYWYQQSLDQGLQFLIQYYNGEERAKGNILERFSAQQFPDLHSELNLSSLELGDSALYFCASSVSGLGGNGYTFGSGTRLTVV.

The rearrangement joins TRBV7-9 to TRBJ2-6, with 9 bases fitting TRBD1. J gave up 2 bases and V 1 base, and 6 bases lay outside the gene matches. The CDR3 is 18 residues long. The germline CDR1 and CDR2 sequences are SEHNR and FQNEAQ (reference sequence). The CDR3 region has the DNA TGTGCCAGCAGCTTAGGGGGACAGGGCTTCCCTGGGGCCAACGTCCTGACTTTC. Its translation is CASSLGGQGFPGANVLTF.

This clone has just one count. J is TRBJ1-2 and V is TRBV5-1; 8 bases fit TRBD1. The CDR3 covers 14 residues. From germline, CDR1 is SGHRS and CDR2 YFSETQ. With V trimmed by 7 bases and J by 0 bases, 5 bases remained unmatched. The CDR3 coding sequence is TGCGCCAGCGCCTGGACAGGGTCTAACTATGGCTACACCTTC. Translated, it gives CASAWTGSNYGYTF.

The chain couples TRBV30 to TRBJ1-5, with 7 bases that match TRBD1. With 0 bases clipped from V and 6 bases from J, the junction kept 11 bases outside the gene matches. Germline V gene sequence: CDR1 GTSNPN, CDR2 SVGIG (reference sequence). CDR3 length: 16 residues. The chain's CDR3 is CAWSVGTALATQPQHF. Here the CDR3 DNA reads TGTGCCTGGAGTGTAGGGACAGCATTGGCCACTCAGCCCCAGCATTTT.

The V and J genes are TRBV27 and TRBJ1-2; D unresolved. V lost 4 bases to trimming and J lost 3 bases, with 12 bases between them. The germline gives CDR1 MNHEY, CDR2 SMNVEV (reference sequence). The CDR3 is made up of 14 amino acids. CDR3 region: CASSSSGLHYGYTF. The CDR3 DNA follows: TGTGCCAGCAGTTCATCCGGTCTTCACTATGGCTACACCTTC.

V gene TRBV6-1 combines with J gene TRBJ2-5, with 8 bases matching TRBD1. Trimming at V came to 3 bases and at J to 4 bases, leaving 13 bases not matched to a gene. The CDR3 covers 17 residues. Germline-derived CDR1 and CDR2 are MNHNS and SASEGT. The DNA of the CDR3 is TGTGCCAGCAGTGACAGGGGGCTGGGCTTTCAGAGAGAGACCCAGTACTTC. Translating it yields CASSDRGLGFQRETQYF.

The chain combines TRBV6-4 with TRBJ2-3, with 11 bases aligning to TRBD2. CDR3 length equals 17 residues. V lost 2 bases to trimming and J lost 5 bases; unmatched junction nucleotides: 9. CDR1 is MRHNA and CDR2 is SNTAGT in the germline V gene. CDR3: CASSDLRLAGLRDTQYF. For the CDR3, the DNA is TGTGCCAGCAGTGACCTAAGACTAGCGGGGTTACGAGATACGCAGTATTTT.

The J gene is TRBJ2-3, the V gene TRBV5-5, with a tentative D call TRBD2 (6 bases). The CDR3 contains 14 residues. Between the trimmed V and J ends, which lost 1 base and 3 bases, there was a span of 9 bases. Germline assignment: CDR1 SGHKS and CDR2 YYEKEE (reference sequence). CDR3 amino acids: CASSLIGGTDTQYF. In DNA form, the CDR3 reads TGTGCCAGCAGCTTGATAGGAGGGACAGATACGCAGTATTTT. The full variable domain, with the rest looked up from reference TRBV5-5 and TRBJ2-3, is DAGVTQSPTHLIKTRGQQVTLRCSPISGHKSVSWYQQVLGQGPQFIFQYYEKEERGRGNFPDRFSARQFPNYSSELNVNALLLGDSALYLCASSLIGGTDTQYFGPGTRLTVL.